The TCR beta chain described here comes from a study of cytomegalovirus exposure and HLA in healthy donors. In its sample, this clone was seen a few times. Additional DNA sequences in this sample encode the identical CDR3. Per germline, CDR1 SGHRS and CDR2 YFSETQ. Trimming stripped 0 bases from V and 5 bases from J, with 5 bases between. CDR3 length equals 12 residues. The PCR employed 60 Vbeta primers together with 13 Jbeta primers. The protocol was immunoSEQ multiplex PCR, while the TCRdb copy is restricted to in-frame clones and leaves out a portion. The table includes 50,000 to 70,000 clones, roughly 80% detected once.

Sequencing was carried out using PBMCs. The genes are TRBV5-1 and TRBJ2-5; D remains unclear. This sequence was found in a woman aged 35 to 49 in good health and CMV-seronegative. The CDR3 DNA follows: TGCGCCAGCAGCTTGGCCAGGGAGACCCAGTACTTC. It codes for CASSLARETQYF.